The clone carrying this T cell receptor (beta chain) was observed once. As for treatment: 15 to 20 received Ad26.COV2.S at low or high dose, single or two shots; roughly five received placebo; per-sample allocation not given. All samples were drawn on day 63, counting from the first vaccine or placebo injection. Libraries were prepared by immunoSEQ multiplex PCR; TCRdb keeps only in-frame clonotypes and omits some of them. Of about 420,000 clones listed, 88% were seen once; the top ten hold 3.6%. The record originates from a study of Ad26.COV2.S vaccination and SARS-CoV-2 variants. Per germline, CDR1 KGHSH and CDR2 LQKENI. V lost 1 base, J lost 3 bases, and 15 bases lay in between. The CDR3 is 17 amino acids.

Sequenced here: peripheral blood, sampled in a trial of Ad26.COV2.S vaccine versus placebo. This TCR was recovered from a person aged 18 to 59 who received the Ad26.COV2.S COVID-19 vaccine or a placebo. The chain uses TRBV18 and TRBJ1-4, with D maybe TRBD1 (6 bases). The CDR3 loop is CASSPRGDRFSNEKLFF. CDR3 coding DNA: TGTGCCAGCTCACCACGAGGAGACAGGTTTTCTAATGAAAAACTGTTTTTT.